What follows describes a single T cell receptor beta chain. How the authors handled the data: Cell counts per sample came from amplifying reference gene primers. Assay used: immunoSEQ multiplex PCR; TCRdb lists only in-frame clones, some missing. That table gives V, J and clone size, and the DNA gave D and trimming. The sample yields about 120,000 clones, about 74% seen once. These data come from a study of blood T cell repertoires in COVID-19. In the study overall: The United States, Italy and Spain supplied acute and convalescent COVID-19 samples. The cDNA or gDNA used as material had been derived from T cells, B-cell-depleted T cells, or PBMCs.

Germline values: CDR1 LGHDT, CDR2 YNNKEL (reference sequence). The CDR3 loop spans 14 amino acids. Trimming cost V 7 bases and J 4 bases; bases outside gene matches: 8. The J gene is TRBJ1-1, the V gene TRBV3-1 (or the pseudogene TRBV3-2), with TRBD1 matching over 8 bases. This clonotype was sampled from a man between 70 and 80 years old with acute or convalescent COVID-19. The sequencing input was peripheral blood. The CDR3 reads CASTLQGVGTEAFF. The CDR3 DNA is TGTGCCAGCACTCTACAGGGGGTAGGCACTGAAGCTTTCTTT.